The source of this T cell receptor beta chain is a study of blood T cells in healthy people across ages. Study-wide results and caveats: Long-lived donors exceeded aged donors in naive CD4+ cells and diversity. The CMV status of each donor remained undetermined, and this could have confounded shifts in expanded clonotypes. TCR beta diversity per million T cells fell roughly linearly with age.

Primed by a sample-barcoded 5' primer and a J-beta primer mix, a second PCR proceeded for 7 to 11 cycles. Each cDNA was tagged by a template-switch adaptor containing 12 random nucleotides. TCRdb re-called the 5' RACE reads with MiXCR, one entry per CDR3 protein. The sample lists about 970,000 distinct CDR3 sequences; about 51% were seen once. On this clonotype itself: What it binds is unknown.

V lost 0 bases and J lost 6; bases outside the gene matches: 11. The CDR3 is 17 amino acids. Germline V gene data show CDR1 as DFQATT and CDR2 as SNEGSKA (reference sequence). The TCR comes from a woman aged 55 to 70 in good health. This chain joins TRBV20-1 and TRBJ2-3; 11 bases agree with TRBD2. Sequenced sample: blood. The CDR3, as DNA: TGCAGTGCTAGAGAACCTACTGGGACTAGCGGCTTGGATACGCAGTATTTT. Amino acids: CSAREPTGTSGLDTQYF.